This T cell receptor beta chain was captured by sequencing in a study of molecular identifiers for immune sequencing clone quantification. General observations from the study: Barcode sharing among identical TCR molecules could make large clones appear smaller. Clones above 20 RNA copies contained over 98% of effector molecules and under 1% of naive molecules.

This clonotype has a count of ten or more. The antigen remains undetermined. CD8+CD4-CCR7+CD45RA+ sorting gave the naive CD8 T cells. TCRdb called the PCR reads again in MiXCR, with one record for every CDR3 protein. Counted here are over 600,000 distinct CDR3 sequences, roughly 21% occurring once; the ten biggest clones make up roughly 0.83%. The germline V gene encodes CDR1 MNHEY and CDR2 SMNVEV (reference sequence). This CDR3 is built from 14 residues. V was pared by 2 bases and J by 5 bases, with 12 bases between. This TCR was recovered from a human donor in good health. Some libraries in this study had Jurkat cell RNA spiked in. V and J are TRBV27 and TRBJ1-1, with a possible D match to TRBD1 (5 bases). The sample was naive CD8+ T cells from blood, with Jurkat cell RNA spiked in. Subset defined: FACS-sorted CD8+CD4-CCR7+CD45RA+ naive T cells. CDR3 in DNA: TGTGCCAGCAGTTTACAGGGAGGACGTACTGAAGCTTTCTTT. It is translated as CASSLQGGRTEAFF.